This T cell receptor beta chain was profiled in a study of blood T cell repertoires in COVID-19. Study-level background: COVID-19 samples from acute and convalescent phases originated in the United States, Italy and Spain. PBMCs, B-cell-depleted T cells, or T cells provided the cDNA or gDNA that made up the material.

CDR3 size: 13 residues. Germline V gene lookup returns CDR1 SGHAT and CDR2 FQNNGV. Trimming took 5 bases from V and 7 from J, leaving 15 bases between them. Under the authors' procedure: Estimates of nucleated cell counts were drawn from the amplification of reference gene primers. Produced via immunoSEQ multiplex PCR; TCRdb's table is partial and in-frame only. V and J calls and clone size are those listed in that table; D and trimming were worked out from the DNA. Of about 75,000 clones listed, about four fifths are singletons. The receptor comes from a woman older than 75 with active or convalescent COVID-19. This sequence joins TRBV11-2 and TRBJ2-7, with a weak D call TRBD2 (5 bases). The specimen sequenced was peripheral blood. Written as DNA, the CDR3 is TGTGCCAGCAGCCCACTAGTTTATGGGGAGCAGTACTTC. The encoded protein is CASSPLVYGEQYF.